Each of the 7 T cell receptor beta chains below was sequenced from the same sample in a study of OX40 agonist ivuxolimab in advanced cancers. Libraries were prepared by immunoSEQ multiplex PCR; TCRdb keeps only in-frame clonotypes and omits some of them. The sample holds tens of thousands of clones; 81% are singletons and the top ten take roughly 20%. Here the sequenced sample was CD4+ or CD8+ T cells sorted from blood, taken in a trial of the OX40 agonist ivuxolimab. The receptors come from an adult with an advanced solid tumor such as melanoma, head and neck, liver or kidney cancer.

This clone is a singleton in its sample. The chain employs TRBV9 and TRBJ2-3, with TRBD2 identical over 15 bases. The CDR3 has 18 amino acids. Trimming at V came to 6 bases and at J to 1 base, leaving 9 bases not matched to a gene. CDR1 is SGDLS and CDR2 is YYNGEE in the germline V gene. The chain's CDR3 is CASNLGLAGGPGTDTQYF. The CDR3 bases are TGTGCCAGCAACTTAGGACTAGCGGGAGGGCCGGGCACAGATACGCAGTATTTT.

The V call is TRBV6-5, the J call TRBJ1-2; D not certain. Germline CDR1 MNHEY, CDR2 SVGAGI. The CDR3 spans 13 residues. V dropped 2 bases and J dropped 2 bases, with 6 bases sitting between them. In DNA form, the CDR3 reads TGTGCCAGCAGTTACGACGGCAACTATGGCTACACCTTC. This translates into CASSYDGNYGYTF.

V and J are TRBV19 and TRBJ1-5; D not resolved. The CDR3 sequence is 12 residues long. The V gene's germline CDR1 is LNHDA and CDR2 SQIVND (reference sequence). The V end was cut by 4 bases, the J end by 3 bases, with 4 bases between. The CDR3, as DNA: TGTGCCAGTAGTACCTACAATCAGCCCCAGCATTTT. It translates to CASSTYNQPQHF.

V usage is TRBV28 and J usage is TRBJ2-7; D is unresolved. The germline V gene encodes CDR1 MDHEN and CDR2 SYDVKM. The CDR3 covers 15 residues. V lost 4 bases and J lost 2, with 15 bases in between. The CDR3 spells CASSSSQILTYEQYF. CDR3 DNA: TGTGCCAGCAGTTCCTCACAGATCCTTACCTACGAGCAGTACTTC. The entire variable domain, with the rest obtained from reference TRBV28 and TRBJ2-7, is as follows: DVKVTQSSRYLVKRTGEKVFLECVQDMDHENMFWYRQDPGLGLRLIYFSYDVKMKEKGDIPEGYSVSREKKERFSLILESASTNQTSMYLCASSSSQILTYEQYFGPGTRLTVT.

This clone appeared a few times. This chain connects TRBV7-9 to TRBJ2-7; no firm D call. Per germline, CDR1 SEHNR and CDR2 FQNEAQ (reference sequence). The CDR3 runs 13 residues. Trimming shortened V by 3 bases and J by 1 base, and 7 bases separated the two germline ends. The CDR3 DNA follows: TGTGCCAGCAGCTTTGGGGTTTCCTACGAGCAGTACTTC. It codes for CASSFGVSYEQYF.

The chain combines TRBV6-6 with TRBJ2-7; D is unclear. This CDR3 contains 15 residues. CDR1 and CDR2 from the germline V gene are MNHNY and SVGAGI (reference sequence). V was pared by 2 bases and J by 0 bases, with 11 bases between. CDR3 bases: TGTGCCAGCAGTTACCCAAAGCCCCCCTCCTACGAGCAGTACTTC. Translated: CASSYPKPPSYEQYF.

This clone came up once. The rearrangement uses TRBV7-2 and TRBJ2-1; 14 nucleotides align to TRBD2. Trimming took 5 bases from V and 6 from J; bases not matched to a gene: 0. The CDR3 has 14 amino acids. Per the germline V gene, CDR1 is SGHTA and CDR2 is FQGNSA. The CDR3 loop reads CASSGTSGGNEQFF. CDR3 DNA: TGTGCCAGCAGCGGGACTAGCGGGGGCAATGAGCAGTTCTTC.